This TCR beta chain was retrieved from a study of shared clonotypes between healthy human individuals. Germline assignment: CDR1 SNHLY and CDR2 FYNNEI. The V end was cut by 6 bases, the J end by 9 bases, with 11 bases between. This CDR3 region has 11 residues. Worth noting for this clone: Its antigen is currently unknown.

The table came from immunoSEQ multiplex PCR; TCRdb's copy has only in-frame clones and leaves some out. The sample lists some 2,000,000 clones, approximately 96% occurring once. Findings of the study overall: Sharing across a handful of donors was seen in 4% to 5.5% of naive CD4 clonotypes. Investigators expected sequencing depth to affect clonotype sharing among donors.

Sequenced material: naive CD4+ T cells sorted from blood. Subset meaning: CD45RA+ positively selected. The clonotype comes from a man aged 18 to 29 in good health. This chain connects TRBV2 to TRBJ1-2, with no clear D. CDR3 region: CASRRGGSYTF. In nucleotides, the CDR3 is TGTGCCAGCAGACGGGGAGGAAGCTACACCTTC.